Below are 17 T cell receptor beta chains sequenced from a single sample in a study of shared clonotypes between healthy human individuals. Method: immunoSEQ multiplex PCR; TCRdb's copy keeps in-frame clones and lacks some. The sample yields roughly 2 million clones, almost 96% seen once. Sequencing used naive CD4+ T cells sorted from blood. Subset given: CD45RA+ positively selected. The source is a man between 18 and 35 years old in good health.

This chain's CDR3 is CASSAASYSQETQYF. In nucleotides, the CDR3 is TGTGCCAGCAGTGCGGCCAGCTATTCCCAAGAGACCCAGTACTTC. The chain employs TRBV2 and TRBJ2-5; D unresolved. Germline CDR1 SNHLY, CDR2 FYNNEI. This CDR3 region has 15 residues. Trimming removed 4 bases from V and 1 base from J, with 13 bases in between.

The chain couples TRBV6-5 to TRBJ2-3; D unclear. This CDR3 contains 12 residues. The germline V gene has CDR1 MNHEY and CDR2 SVGAGI. Trimming removed 6 bases at V and 5 bases at J, with 9 bases between. CDR3 residues: CASSQTGDTQYF. In DNA form, the CDR3 reads TGTGCCAGCAGCCAAACGGGAGATACGCAGTATTTT.

The gene calls are TRBV4-1 and TRBJ1-4; 8 positions agree with TRBD1. V was pared by 4 bases and J by 3 bases, with 10 bases of the junction left unmatched. The CDR3 length is 17 residues. Germline assignment: CDR1 MGHRA and CDR2 YSYEKL. In nucleotides, the CDR3 is TGCGCCAGCAGCCCGACAGGGGCGTTGGGGCCTAATGAAAAACTGTTTTTT. Protein product: CASSPTGALGPNEKLFF.

The chain is built from TRBV21-1 and TRBJ1-4; the DNA was not used to check the table's D call, TRBD1. TRBV21-1 is listed as a pseudogene. CDR3 length equals 15 residues. The CDR3 DNA reads TGTGCCAGCTGTTCCTTCCGGGACAGGGTGCGGAAACTGTTTTTT. Protein product: CASCSFRDRVRKLFF.

The V gene is TRBV7-2, the J gene TRBJ2-3, with D perhaps being TRBD1 or TRBD2 (6 bases each). Germline-derived CDR1 and CDR2 are SGHTA and FQGNSA. The length of the CDR3 is 16 residues. Trimming took off 9 bases at V and 2 bases at J, with 21 bases between the two ends. CDR3 residues: CASTQRGDSDTDTQYF. The CDR3 DNA follows: TGTGCCAGTACCCAAAGGGGGGACTCTGACACAGATACGCAGTATTTT.

The gene calls are TRBV11-1 and TRBJ2-2; D is unresolved. V lost 1 base to trimming and J lost 6 bases, with 6 bases between them. This CDR3 is 13 amino acids long. CDR1 and CDR2 (germline): SGHAT, FQDESV (reference sequence). The CDR3 protein is CASSLVTSGELFF. The CDR3 nucleotides read TGTGCCAGCAGCTTAGTCACATCCGGGGAGCTGTTTTTT.

The chain is built from TRBV5-8 and TRBJ2-5; TRBD1 or TRBD2 may be the D gene (5 bases each). The CDR3 covers 15 residues. The V end lost 4 bases, the J end lost 4 bases, and 17 bases lay between the germline ends. Germline CDR1 reads SGHTS; CDR2 reads YDEGEE. CDR3 protein: CASSPDGTNLETQYF. The DNA for the CDR3 is TGTGCCAGCAGCCCGGACGGGACGAACCTAGAGACCCAGTACTTC.

This chain connects TRBV4-3 to TRBJ2-7; 10 bases agree with TRBD1. CDR3 length equals 16 residues. Looked up from germline, CDR1 is LGHNA and CDR2 is YSLEER. Trimming took 1 base from V and 3 from J; bases not matched to a gene: 6. CDR3 sequence reads: CASSQATGTGVYEQYF. For the CDR3, the DNA is TGCGCCAGCAGCCAAGCTACCGGGACAGGGGTCTACGAGCAGTACTTC.

In regard to this clone: This sample also contains other DNA sequences that code for the same CDR3. CDR3 DNA: TGCGCCAGCAGCCTGGCGGGAGTGAGCACAGATACGCAGTATTTT. Translated, it gives CASSLAGVSTDTQYF. This rearrangement joins TRBV5-1 to TRBJ2-3; 7 bases map to TRBD2. Germline CDR1 reads SGHRS; CDR2 reads YFSETQ. V lost 4 bases to trimming and J lost 0 bases; unmatched junction nucleotides: 5. The CDR3 totals 15 residues. The variable domain in full, completed from reference TRBV5-1 and TRBJ2-3, reads KAGVTQTPRYLIKTRGQQVTLSCSPISGHRSVSWYQQTPGQGLQFLFEYFSETQRNKGNFPGRFSGRQFSNSRSEMNVSTLELGDSALYLCASSLAGVSTDTQYFGPGTRLTVL.

For this clone: One junction end disagrees with the germline gene, perhaps due to a read error. The chain is built from TRBV6-1 and TRBJ1-5; 10 nucleotides line up with TRBD1. This CDR3 is 15 amino acids long. Germline values: CDR1 MNHNS, CDR2 SASEGT. In nucleotides, the CDR3 is TGTGCCAGCAGGGAAGGGACAGGGGTTTCTCAGCCCCAGCATTTT. It codes for CASREGTGVSQPQHF.

This rearrangement joins TRBV28 to TRBJ1-4, with D maybe TRBD1 (6 bases). Germline lookup yields CDR1 MDHEN and CDR2 SYDVKM. CDR3 length: 14 residues. The V gene lost 3 bases and the J gene lost 7 bases, with 12 bases spanning the gap. For the CDR3, the DNA is TGTGCCAGCAGTTTCGGGGGCAAAGCTGAAAAACTGTTTTTT. Its protein is CASSFGGKAEKLFF.

The rearrangement links TRBV2 to TRBJ2-7; perhaps TRBD1 as D (6 bases). Germline V gene lookup returns CDR1 SNHLY and CDR2 FYNNEI. This CDR3 spans 12 amino acids. Trimming removed 8 bases from V and 5 bases from J, with 13 bases in between. In DNA, the CDR3 is TGTGCCAGCGGTACAGGGTCCCACGAGCAGTACTTC. Translated, it gives CASGTGSHEQYF.

The chain uses TRBV5-4 and TRBJ1-2; 10 bases align to TRBD1. CDR1 and CDR2 (germline): SGHNT, YYREEE (reference sequence). The CDR3 runs to 15 residues. V lost 6 bases, J lost 2 bases, and 7 bases stayed unmatched. The CDR3 reads CASTSRDRGNYGYTF. The CDR3 DNA sequence: TGTGCCAGCACCAGCCGGGACAGGGGCAACTATGGCTACACCTTC.

As regards this clone: At the DNA level, this CDR3 is encoded by other sequences in the same sample as well. The chain recombines TRBV18 with TRBJ2-2, with D hard to call. V was pared by 3 bases and J by 2 bases, with 7 bases between. The CDR3 runs 14 residues. The germline V gene has CDR1 KGHSH and CDR2 LQKENI. For the CDR3, the DNA is TGTGCCAGCTCACCTCCCGGTAACACCGGGGAGCTGTTTTTT. It encodes CASSPPGNTGELFF.

This rearrangement joins TRBV2 to TRBJ1-5; 8 positions agree with TRBD1. The V gene's germline CDR1 is SNHLY and CDR2 FYNNEI. The CDR3 has 15 amino acids. J lost 4 bases, V lost 3 bases, and 5 bases had no gene match. CDR3 region: CASSEDRAMNQPQHF. For the CDR3, the DNA is TGTGCCAGCAGTGAGGACAGGGCAATGAATCAGCCCCAGCATTTT.

In nucleotides, the CDR3 is TGTGCCAGTCGCCCGACAGATTATAATTCACCCCTCCACTTT. It translates to CASRPTDYNSPLHF. The chain joins TRBV19 to TRBJ1-6, with a possible D match to TRBD1 (5 bases). V shed 8 bases and J shed 4 bases, with 12 bases lying between them. This CDR3 is built from 14 residues. Germline CDR1 and CDR2: LNHDA and SQIVND (reference sequence).

V gene TRBV2 combines with J gene TRBJ1-1, with a weak D call TRBD1 (5 bases). The V and J ends lost 7 bases and 2 bases respectively, with 8 bases between them. From germline, CDR1 is SNHLY and CDR2 FYNNEI. CDR3 length equals 12 residues. CDR3 DNA sequence: TGTGCCAGCACCAGGGTTAACACTGAAGCTTTCTTT. Protein product: CASTRVNTEAFF.